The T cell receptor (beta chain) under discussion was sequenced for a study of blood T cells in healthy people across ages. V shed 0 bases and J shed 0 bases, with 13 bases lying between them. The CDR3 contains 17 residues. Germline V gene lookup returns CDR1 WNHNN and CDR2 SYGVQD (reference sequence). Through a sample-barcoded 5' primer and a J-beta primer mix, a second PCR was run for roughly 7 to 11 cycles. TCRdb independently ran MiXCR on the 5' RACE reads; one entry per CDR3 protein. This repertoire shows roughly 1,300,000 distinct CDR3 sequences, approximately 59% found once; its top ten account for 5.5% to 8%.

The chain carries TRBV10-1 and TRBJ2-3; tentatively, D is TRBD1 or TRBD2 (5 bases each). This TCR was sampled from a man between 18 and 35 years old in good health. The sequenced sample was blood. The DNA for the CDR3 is TGCGCCAGCAGTGAGTCCGGAGGACACCCTAGCACAGATACGCAGTATTTT. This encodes CASSESGGHPSTDTQYF.